This is a list of T cell receptor beta chains from one sample in a study of blood T cell repertoires in COVID-19. Assay used: immunoSEQ multiplex PCR; TCRdb lists only in-frame clones, some missing. The sample carries some 400,000 clones, around 87% recorded once. The sequenced material came from peripheral blood. The receptors shown here come from a human donor in a cohort sampled during active COVID-19. CDR3s include the opening cysteine and the closing phenylalanine or tryptophan. A D gene is named only where the DNA matches it firmly. Clone size, where shown, is once, few, many, or a class for clones that have expanded.

TRBJ2-7 | TRBV6-5 | - | - | CASSRDSFREQYF | TGTGCCAGCAGCCGGGATTCGTTTCGCGAGCAGTACTTC
TRBJ1-1 | TRBV11-2 | - | - | CASSPNTGRGSEAFF | TGTGCCAGCAGCCCTAACACAGGGAGAGGGTCTGAAGCTTTCTTT
TRBJ2-5 | TRBV29-1 | - | - | CSSANRYQETQYF | TGCAGCTCAGCCAACAGGTATCAAGAGACCCAGTACTTC
TRBJ1-5 | TRBV7-8 | TRBD1 | - | CASSVQKTGTGSRGQPQHF | TGTGCCAGCAGCGTCCAAAAAACCGGGACAGGGAGCCGGGGTCAGCCCCAGCATTTT
TRBJ1-1 | TRBV30 | TRBD1 | - | CAWSLTGSEAFF | TGTGCCTGGAGTTTGACAGGGAGTGAAGCTTTCTTT
TRBJ2-3 | TRBV6-5 | - | - | CASSRGARVKDTQYF | TGTGCCAGCAGCAGGGGGGCTAGGGTGAAAGATACGCAGTATTTT
TRBJ1-5 | TRBV30 | TRBD1 | - | CAWSLGTVSNQPQHF | TGTGCCTGGAGTCTCGGGACAGTTAGCAATCAGCCCCAGCATTTT
TRBJ1-4 | TRBV7-2 | - | - | CASSLGRGSSGDEKLFF | TGTGCCAGCAGCTTAGGGCGCGGGTCCTCCGGGGATGAAAAACTGTTTTTT
TRBJ1-4 | TRBV5-1 | - | - | CASSLVWTPGEKLFF | TGCGCCAGCAGCTTGGTTTGGACCCCAGGGGAAAAACTGTTTTTT
TRBJ1-2 | TRBV6-5 | - | - | CASSRGNYGYTF | TGTGCCAGCAGTCGGGGTAACTATGGCTACACCTTC
TRBJ2-7 | TRBV7-2 | - | - | CASSLGADSYEQYF | TGTGCCAGCAGCTTAGGCGCCGACAGTTACGAGCAGTACTTC
TRBJ2-7 | TRBV19 | - | - | CASSIGGAGEQYF | TGTGCCAGTAGTATAGGGGGCGCGGGGGAGCAGTACTTC
TRBJ2-5 | TRBV18 | - | - | CASSPLGVMRLETQYF | TGTGCCAGCTCACCACTCGGGGTAATGAGGCTGGAGACCCAGTACTTC
TRBJ2-7 | TRBV11-2 | - | - | CASSSSLAYEQYF | TGTGCCAGCAGCTCCTCACTAGCATACGAGCAGTACTTC
TRBJ2-1 | TRBV20-1 | - | - | CSASEMRDGDEQFF | TGCAGTGCTAGTGAGATGCGGGATGGTGATGAGCAGTTCTTC
TRBJ2-7 | TRBV5-1 | TRBD2 | - | CASSPMLAGDRSYEQYF | TGCGCCAGCAGCCCGATGTTAGCGGGGGACCGCTCCTACGAGCAGTACTTC
TRBJ1-4 | TRBV2 | - | few | CASSLETTNEKLFF | TGTGCCAGCAGTTTAGAAACGACTAATGAAAAACTGTTTTTT
TRBJ1-2 | TRBV5-5 | - | - | CASSLEATRANGYTF | TGTGCCAGCAGCTTGGAGGCAACGCGGGCGAATGGCTACACCTTC
TRBJ1-2 | TRBV30 | - | - | CAWSPNQGHYGYTF | TGTGCCTGGAGTCCGAATCAGGGGCACTATGGCTACACCTTC
TRBJ1-2 | TRBV12-3/TRBV12-4 | TRBD1 | - | CASSWDRQGGYTF | TGTGCCAGCAGTTGGGACCGACAGGGTGGCTACACCTTC
TRBJ2-1 | TRBV30 | TRBD1 | - | CAWRVTGVEQFF | TGTGCCTGGAGAGTAACAGGGGTAGAGCAGTTCTTC
TRBJ1-2 | TRBV14 | TRBD1 | - | CASSQGQGYGYTF | TGTGCCAGCAGCCAAGGACAGGGCTATGGCTACACCTTC
TRBJ1-6 | TRBV11-2 | TRBD1 | - | CASSPGTVYSPLHF | TGTGCCAGCAGCCCCGGGACAGTCTATTCACCCCTCCACTTT
TRBJ2-1 | TRBV7-8 | TRBD2 | - | CASNWGGGTSYNEQFF | TGTGCCAGCAACTGGGGCGGGGGGACCTCCTACAATGAGCAGTTCTTC
TRBJ2-3 | TRBV7-3 | TRBD2 | - | CASSTHPLSGSRGLTDTQYF | TGTGCCAGCAGCACACACCCCTTGAGCGGGAGCCGGGGGTTGACAGATACGCAGTATTTT
TRBJ1-4 | TRBV19 | - | - | CASSIGLTAAGEKLFF | TGTGCCAGTAGTATAGGTTTGACTGCCGCGGGTGAAAAACTGTTTTTT
TRBJ2-1 | TRBV28 | - | - | CASSLASSYNEQFF | TGTGCCAGCAGTTTAGCGAGCTCCTACAATGAGCAGTTCTTC
TRBJ1-1 | TRBV7-9 | - | - | CASSLGGVETEAFF | TGTGCCAGCAGCTTGGGCGGGGTTGAAACTGAAGCTTTCTTT
TRBJ1-1 | TRBV4-2 | - | - | CASSQVRGNTEAFF | TGTGCCAGCAGCCAAGTCAGGGGGAACACTGAAGCTTTCTTT
TRBJ2-2 | TRBV4-1 | - | - | CASSRSPTVLTGELFF | TGCGCCAGCAGCCGATCCCCGACAGTCCTCACCGGGGAGCTGTTTTTT
TRBJ1-4 | TRBV7-6 | - | once | CASSLLPPTGLINEKLFF | TGTGCCAGCAGCTTACTCCCCCCAACAGGGCTAATAAATGAAAAACTGTTTTTT
TRBJ1-2 | TRBV2 | TRBD1 | - | CASSEEGTDLGYGYTF | TGTGCCAGCAGTGAGGAGGGGACAGACCTCGGGTATGGCTACACCTTC
TRBJ2-5 | TRBV29-1 | - | - | CSVERGGRYQETQYF | TGCAGCGTTGAGAGGGGGGGCAGATACCAAGAGACCCAGTACTTC
TRBJ2-1 | TRBV19 | - | - | CASSMGRDNEQFF | TGTGCCAGTAGTATGGGCAGGGACAATGAGCAGTTCTTC
TRBJ1-2 | TRBV7-2 | TRBD1 | - | CASSLRGGQEGYGYTF | TGTGCCAGCAGCTTACGAGGGGGCCAGGAGGGCTATGGCTACACCTTC
TRBJ1-1 | TRBV3-1/TRBV3-2 | - | - | CASSQAWREAFF | TGTGCCAGCAGCCAAGCATGGAGGGAAGCTTTCTTT
TRBJ2-5 | TRBV5-1 | TRBD1 | - | CASSLDLTGGRQETQYF | TGCGCCAGCAGCTTGGACCTGACAGGGGGGAGACAAGAGACCCAGTACTTC
TRBJ1-4 | TRBV4-1 | TRBD1 | - | CASSQRDRGSNFWVEKLFF | TGCGCCAGCAGCCAACGGGACAGGGGGTCGAATTTTTGGGTTGAAAAACTGTTTTTT
TRBJ2-6 | TRBV14 | TRBD1 | - | CASSPLTGVLSGANVLTF | TGTGCCAGCAGCCCCTTGACAGGGGTCCTCTCTGGGGCCAACGTCCTGACTTTC
TRBJ2-7 | TRBV6-5 | - | - | CASSYSLEDYEQYF | TGTGCCAGCAGTTACTCTTTGGAGGACTACGAGCAGTACTTC
TRBJ2-1 | TRBV12-1 | - | - | CASSFNGVSWSSYNEQFF | TGTGCCAGCAGCTTTAATGGCGTAAGCTGGAGCTCCTACAATGAGCAGTTCTTC
TRBJ2-3 | TRBV12-3/TRBV12-4 | - | - | CASSQDLADTQYF | TGTGCCAGCAGTCAAGATCTAGCGGATACGCAGTATTTT
TRBJ1-2 | TRBV5-5 | - | - | CASSSTTTAYGYTF | TGTGCCAGCAGCTCCACAACGACAGCCTATGGCTACACCTTC
TRBJ2-5 | TRBV30 | TRBD2 | - | CAWSVGAGELKTQYF | TGTGCCTGGAGTGTCGGAGCGGGAGAGCTAAAGACCCAGTACTTC
TRBJ2-3 | TRBV3-1/TRBV3-2 | TRBD2 | - | CASSQAGSGGLAGEDTQYF | TGTGCCAGCAGCCAAGCAGGGTCTGGGGGACTAGCGGGAGAAGATACGCAGTATTTT
TRBJ2-2 | TRBV3-1/TRBV3-2 | - | - | CASSHRRYWGTGELFF | TGTGCCAGCAGCCACCGGAGGTACTGGGGAACCGGGGAGCTGTTTTTT
TRBJ2-5 | TRBV6-6 | - | - | CASSPTTGQETQYF | TGTGCCAGCAGCCCCACTACGGGGCAAGAGACCCAGTACTTC
TRBJ2-5 | TRBV30 | TRBD2 | - | CAWSSLAGAQETQYF | TGTGCCTGGAGTTCCCTAGCGGGAGCGCAAGAGACCCAGTACTTC
TRBJ2-1 | TRBV5-6 | TRBD1 | - | CASSLDTGTGVNEQFF | TGTGCCAGCAGCTTGGATACCGGGACAGGGGTGAATGAGCAGTTCTTC
TRBJ2-6 | TRBV4-1 | - | - | CASSHTGISGANVLTF | TGCGCCAGCAGTCACACGGGTATCTCTGGGGCCAACGTCCTGACTTTC
TRBJ1-4 | TRBV7-8 | - | once | CASSYHRESNEKLFF | TGTGCCAGCAGCTACCACAGGGAGTCTAATGAAAAACTGTTTTTT
TRBJ2-1 | TRBV19 | - | once | CASSIDREQFF | TGTGCCAGTAGTATAGACCGTGAGCAGTTCTTC
TRBJ2-1 | TRBV7-9 | TRBD2 | once | CASSLDKRENEQFF | TGTGCCAGCAGCTTAGACAAGCGGGAAAATGAGCAGTTCTTC